This paragraph covers one TCR beta chain sequence. This specimen comes from a study of T cell changes during pregnancy in multiple sclerosis. The length of the CDR3 is 14 residues. Between the trimmed V and J ends, which lost 6 bases and 1 base, there was a span of 12 bases. CDR1 and CDR2 from the germline V gene are SNHLY and FYNNEI. Here immunoSEQ multiplex PCR was the method, and the copy in TCRdb shows in-frame clones only, minus some. The profile shows over 65,000 clones, about 94% of them singletons. The chain joins TRBV2 to TRBJ1-2; D is unclear. The sequence was obtained from a female donor with multiple sclerosis, enrolled in a pregnancy study. This specimen was peripheral blood, taken in the third trimester of pregnancy. Here the CDR3 DNA reads TGTGCCAGCAGAAGCCTTAGGAGTAACTATGGCTACACCTTC. The encoded protein is CASRSLRSNYGYTF.